These T cell receptor beta chains were read from a single sample in a study of blood T cell repertoires in COVID-19. TCRdb's copy holds only in-frame clones and misses some; the assay was immunoSEQ multiplex PCR. Among 130,000 or so clones, approximately 88% were seen once, and the ten largest hold around a tenth. The specimen sequenced was peripheral blood. These receptors all stem from a man over 45 with acute or convalescent COVID-19. CDR3s include the opening cysteine and the closing phenylalanine or tryptophan. Fields, in order: clone size, V gene, J gene, CDR3 length, D gene, CDR3 protein, CDR3 DNA. The D gene is left open where the match is weak. Rows give clone size only sometimes, using once, few, many, or a class for an expanded clone.

NA	TRBV19	TRBJ2-1	15	NA	CAIARGGSSYNEQFF	TGTGCCATCGCCCGTGGGGGGAGTTCCTACAATGAGCAGTTCTTC
NA	TRBV10-2	TRBJ2-7	14	TRBD1	CASSEVQGAGEQYF	TGCGCCAGCAGTGAAGTACAGGGGGCGGGTGAGCAGTACTTC
NA	TRBV18	TRBJ1-2	16	TRBD1	CASSPPSGGTGAGYTF	TGTGCCAGCTCACCACCGAGTGGTGGGACAGGGGCTGGCTACACCTTC
NA	TRBV13	TRBJ1-1	13	NA	CASSLEDRYEAFF	TGTGCCAGCAGCTTAGAAGACAGATATGAAGCTTTCTTT
NA	TRBV3-1/TRBV3-2	TRBJ1-2	13	NA	CASSLKPHDGYTF	TGTGCCAGCAGTCTAAAACCTCACGATGGCTACACCTTC
NA	TRBV19	TRBJ2-1	15	TRBD2	CASSRTSGGAREQFF	TGTGCCAGTAGTAGGACTAGCGGGGGGGCACGGGAGCAGTTCTTC
NA	TRBV7-2	TRBJ1-3	17	NA	CASSLGVVRHTGNTIYF	TGTGCCAGCAGCTTAGGTGTTGTCAGACATACTGGAAACACCATATATTTT
NA	TRBV18	TRBJ2-3	14	TRBD2	CASRTSGSTDTQYF	TGTGCCAGCCGGACTAGCGGTAGCACAGATACGCAGTATTTT
NA	TRBV7-9	TRBJ2-3	16	NA	CASSLDRLTSTDTQYF	TGTGCCAGCAGCTTAGATAGACTCACGAGCACAGATACGCAGTATTTT
NA	TRBV15	TRBJ2-5	15	TRBD1	CATSRNRGHQETQYF	TGTGCCACCAGCAGAAACAGGGGACACCAAGAGACCCAGTACTTC
once	TRBV6-5	TRBJ2-3	15	TRBD2	CASSSSGGSTDTQYF	TGTGCCAGCAGTTCGAGCGGGGGGAGCACAGATACGCAGTATTTT
NA	TRBV30	TRBJ2-3	12	NA	CAWSPNLDTQYF	TGTGCCTGGAGCCCCAATTTAGATACGCAGTATTTT
NA	TRBV10-3	TRBJ1-1	13	NA	CAISESGGQAAFF	TGTGCCATCAGTGAGTCGGGGGGGCAAGCAGCTTTCTTT
NA	TRBV12-3/TRBV12-4	TRBJ1-4	13	NA	CASSGGGNEKLFF	TGTGCCAGCAGCGGAGGTGGTAATGAAAAACTGTTTTTT
NA	TRBV5-6	TRBJ2-5	19	TRBD2	CASSLRVSRSGRPGQTQYF	TGTGCCAGCAGCTTGAGAGTAAGTAGGAGCGGGAGGCCCGGACAGACCCAGTACTTC
NA	TRBV7-2	TRBJ2-7	16	TRBD1	CASSGGQGAVGYEQYF	TGTGCCAGCAGCGGGGGACAGGGGGCGGTTGGATACGAGCAGTACTTC
NA	TRBV15	TRBJ2-5	16	TRBD2	CATSRGSGRARETQYF	TGTGCCACCAGCAGGGGTAGCGGGAGGGCCCGGGAGACCCAGTACTTC
NA	TRBV13	TRBJ2-7	15	NA	CASSLESSGSYEQYF	TGTGCCAGCAGCTTAGAATCCAGCGGCTCCTACGAGCAGTACTTC
NA	TRBV5-1	TRBJ1-6	14	NA	CASRPSTGNSPLHF	TGCGCCAGCAGACCTAGCACGGGTAATTCACCCCTCCACTTT
NA	TRBV6-6	TRBJ1-1	12	NA	CAHRTDNTEAFF	TGTGCCCACCGGACAGACAACACTGAAGCTTTCTTT
NA	TRBV18	TRBJ1-2	13	NA	CASSPDRNYGYTF	TGTGCCAGCTCACCAGACAGAAACTATGGCTACACCTTC
NA	TRBV19	TRBJ2-3	17	TRBD2	CASSRGLLAALTDTQYF	TGTGCCAGTAGTCGGGGCCTTCTAGCGGCCCTCACAGATACGCAGTATTTT
few	TRBV5-1	TRBJ1-3	18	NA	CASSLEPTGPYSGNTIYF	TGCGCCAGCAGCTTGGAACCAACAGGGCCCTACTCTGGAAACACCATATATTTT
NA	TRBV24-1	TRBJ2-1	16	TRBD1	CATSDLGQGGWREQFF	TGTGCCACCAGTGATTTGGGACAGGGAGGCTGGCGTGAGCAGTTCTTC
NA	TRBV6-6	TRBJ1-1	11	NA	CASRLNTEAFF	TGTGCCAGCAGGCTAAACACTGAAGCTTTCTTT
once	TRBV6-5	TRBJ1-5	14	NA	CASSRTGVNQPQHF	TGTGCCAGCTCCCGGACCGGGGTTAATCAGCCCCAGCATTTT
NA	TRBV28	TRBJ1-1	15	TRBD1	CASSFQGAANTEAFF	TGTGCCAGCAGTTTCCAGGGGGCGGCGAACACTGAAGCTTTCTTT
few	TRBV10-3	TRBJ1-5	13	NA	CAISGREGQPQHF	TGTGCCATCAGTGGCAGGGAGGGTCAGCCCCAGCATTTT
NA	TRBV6-1	TRBJ2-2	16	TRBD1	CASSDPSTGHAGELFF	TGTGCCAGCAGTGACCCTTCGACAGGGCACGCCGGGGAGCTGTTTTTT
NA	TRBV27	TRBJ2-1	22	TRBD2	CASSFGRNTGTSGMWSYNEQFF	TGTGCCAGCAGTTTCGGTCGGAATACCGGGACTAGCGGGATGTGGTCCTACAATGAGCAGTTCTTC
NA	TRBV7-8	TRBJ1-1	14	TRBD1	CASSLGSGGTEAFF	TGTGCCAGCAGCTTAGGCTCAGGGGGGACTGAAGCTTTCTTT
NA	TRBV4-1	TRBJ1-4	15	TRBD1	CASSQDGTGGEKLFF	TGCGCCAGCAGCCAAGATGGGACAGGGGGCGAAAAACTGTTTTTT
NA	TRBV5-1	TRBJ2-1	17	TRBD2	CASSLLAGTSGGHEQFF	TGCGCCAGCAGCTTGCTTGCGGGGACTAGCGGGGGACATGAGCAGTTCTTC
few	TRBV19	TRBJ1-5	16	TRBD1	CASSIVSGTGYQPQHF	TGTGCCAGTAGTATAGTATCCGGGACAGGGTATCAGCCCCAGCATTTT
NA	TRBV5-1	TRBJ1-3	14	NA	CASSLGQSGNTIYF	TGCGCCAGCAGCTTGGGACAGTCCGGAAACACCATATATTTT
NA	TRBV5-4	TRBJ2-7	12	NA	CASSGGDYEQYF	TGTGCCAGCAGCGGAGGAGACTACGAGCAGTACTTC
NA	TRBV3-1/TRBV3-2	TRBJ1-6	13	NA	CASSQTGNSPLHF	TGTGCCAGCAGCCAGACAGGTAATTCACCCCTCCACTTT
NA	TRBV5-1	TRBJ1-2	15	TRBD1	CATSQDRQGLDGYTF	TGCGCCACCAGCCAAGACCGACAGGGTCTAGATGGCTACACCTTC
NA	TRBV5-1	TRBJ1-1	16	NA	CASSLAGPASGTEAFF	TGCGCCAGCAGCTTGGCGGGTCCCGCCTCCGGCACTGAAGCTTTCTTT
NA	TRBV7-2	TRBJ1-1	15	NA	CASSLQGPLSTEAFF	TGTGCCAGCAGCTTACAGGGTCCCCTTTCGACTGAAGCTTTCTTT
NA	TRBV7-9	TRBJ2-3	12	NA	CASSLTGDTQYF	TGTGCCAGCAGCTTGACGGGAGATACGCAGTATTTT
NA	TRBV7-9	TRBJ1-1	12	NA	CASSLEGGPAFF	TGTGCCAGCAGCCTGGAGGGGGGGCCTGCTTTCTTT
NA	TRBV21-1	TRBJ1-4	15	NA	CASSRPGHRNEKLFF	TGTGCCAGCAGCCGACCGGGACACCGTAATGAAAAACTGTTTTTT
NA	TRBV5-1	TRBJ1-1	15	NA	CASSSGGLTNTEAFF	TGCGCCAGCAGCTCTGGTGGGCTGACGAACACTGAAGCTTTCTTT
NA	TRBV5-4	TRBJ1-4	15	NA	CASSLPGGGGEKLFF	TGTGCCAGCAGCCTCCCGGGAGGGGGAGGTGAAAAACTGTTTTTT
NA	TRBV5-1	TRBJ1-2	14	NA	CASSLFARGYGYTF	TGCGCCAGCAGCTTGTTTGCCAGGGGCTATGGCTACACCTTC
NA	TRBV7-6	TRBJ2-1	19	TRBD2	CASSLMALQVRAGGPEQFF	TGTGCCAGCAGCTTAATGGCCTTACAGGTTCGGGCGGGAGGGCCTGAGCAGTTCTTC
NA	TRBV21-1	TRBJ1-2	14	NA	CASSARTGRGGYTF	TGTGCCAGCAGCGCCAGGACAGGGAGGGGCGGCTACACCTTC
NA	TRBV5-1	TRBJ2-1	16	NA	CASSLFGTQSYNEQFF	TGCGCCAGCAGCTTGTTCGGGACTCAATCCTACAATGAGCAGTTCTTC
NA	TRBV19	TRBJ1-2	15	TRBD1	CASSIDREGNYGYTF	TGTGCCAGTAGTATTGACAGGGAAGGTAACTATGGCTACACCTTC
NA	TRBV27	TRBJ2-3	15	TRBD1	CASSFDRVERDTQYF	TGTGCCAGCAGCTTCGACAGGGTGGAGAGGGATACGCAGTATTTT
few	TRBV6-4	TRBJ1-1	13	NA	CASARDAGREAFF	TGTGCCAGCGCCCGTGATGCGGGGAGAGAAGCTTTCTTT
NA	TRBV24-1	TRBJ2-3	17	TRBD1	CATSDPGTASGTDTQYF	TGTGCCACCAGTGATCCCGGGACAGCCTCTGGCACAGATACGCAGTATTTT
NA	TRBV14	TRBJ2-5	14	NA	CASSQATTGETQYF	TGTGCCAGCAGCCAAGCCACCACGGGGGAGACCCAGTACTTC
NA	TRBV7-9	TRBJ2-1	15	NA	CASSSPGLAYNEQFF	TGTGCCAGCAGCTCCCCGGGACTGGCCTACAATGAGCAGTTCTTC